Listed below are T cell receptor beta chains from one sample, sequenced in a study of control samples from healthy donors and cancer patients. TCRdb's copy holds only in-frame clones and misses some; the assay was immunoSEQ multiplex PCR. The sample has around 100,000 clones; about 89% are singletons. The sequencing sample was made of PBMCs. The receptors were gathered from a man aged 55 to 70 with lung cancer. Each CDR3 is given with its conserved first and last residue. The order of the fields is V gene, clone size, J gene, D gene, CDR3 DNA, CDR3 protein. The D gene is left open where the match is weak. Clone size is shown for a subset of rows, as once, few, many or a class of expanded clone.

TRBV29-1	NA	TRBJ2-5	NA	TGCAGCGTTGATTCGGCCAGGAACCAAGAGACCCAGTACTTC	CSVDSARNQETQYF
TRBV5-1	NA	TRBJ2-6	TRBD1	TGCGCCAGCAGCAGCTTAGCAGGGGGCGGCAGATCTGGGGCCAACGTCCTGACTTTC	CASSSLAGGGRSGANVLTF
TRBV18	NA	TRBJ1-1	NA	TGTGCCAGCTCACCACGGCTTGGCCTCGCGGACACTGAAGCTTTCTTT	CASSPRLGLADTEAFF
TRBV6-6	NA	TRBJ1-1	TRBD1	TGTGCCAGCAGCCGACAGGGGGGGAGCACTGAAGCTTTCTTT	CASSRQGGSTEAFF
TRBV14	NA	TRBJ1-1	NA	TGTGCCAGCAGCAGACAGCAGAACACTGAAGCTTTCTTT	CASSRQQNTEAFF
TRBV30	few	TRBJ1-2	TRBD1	TGTGCCTGGAATCTAGGACAGGGGGCTGAATATGGCTACACCTTC	CAWNLGQGAEYGYTF
TRBV18	NA	TRBJ1-1	NA	TGTGCCAGCTCACGAGGGGAAGTTCGGGCTGAAGCTTTCTTT	CASSRGEVRAEAFF
TRBV5-1	NA	TRBJ1-4	NA	TGCGCCAGCAGCTCAATGACAGGCGCTAATGAAAAACTGTTTTTT	CASSSMTGANEKLFF
TRBV2	NA	TRBJ2-3	TRBD1	TGTGCCAGCAACTCTGACAGGGGAGCACATACGCAGTATTTT	CASNSDRGAHTQYF
TRBV30	NA	TRBJ2-1	TRBD1	TGTGCCTGGAACCGACAGGGGGAGGGTGAGCAGTTCTTC	CAWNRQGEGEQFF
TRBV2	NA	TRBJ2-2	NA	TGTGCCAGCAGTGACATAATTTACACCGGGGAGCTGTTTTTT	CASSDIIYTGELFF
TRBV10-3	once	TRBJ2-4	NA	TGTGCCATCAGTGCCGGGACGGAAAACATTCAGTACTTC	CAISAGTENIQYF
TRBV7-3	NA	TRBJ1-1	NA	TGTGCCAGCAGCCGAGAGGGCGTCACTGAAGCTTTCTTT	CASSREGVTEAFF
TRBV7-2	NA	TRBJ2-7	NA	TGTGCCAGCAGCGCACGGGATTACGAGCAGTACTTC	CASSARDYEQYF
TRBV19	once	TRBJ2-3	NA	TGTGCCAGTAGTATCGGTGGGACAGATACGCAGTATTTT	CASSIGGTDTQYF
TRBV6-5	NA	TRBJ2-5	TRBD1	TGTGCCAGCAGGCCAGGACAGGGGGCGTGGGAGACCCAGTACTTC	CASRPGQGAWETQYF
TRBV18	NA	TRBJ1-5	NA	TGTGCCAGCCAAAGGGGGGGGGATCAGCCCCAGCATTTT	CASQRGGDQPQHF
TRBV5-5	NA	TRBJ1-2	NA	TGTGCCAGCAGCTCCTGGACGGATCCCAACTATGGCTACACCTTC	CASSSWTDPNYGYTF